The present T cell receptor beta chain was sequenced within a study of PD-1 blockade in classical Hodgkin lymphoma. About the research overall: It was nivolumab at 3 mg/kg, given intravenously every 2 weeks, that patients received.

Libraries were prepared by immunoSEQ multiplex PCR; TCRdb keeps only in-frame clonotypes and omits some of them. Of approximately 89,000 clones listed, over 70% are singletons. After removal of 6 bases from V and 6 bases from J, the junction contained 4 bases not matched to a gene. The CDR3 consists of 13 residues. Per the germline V gene, CDR1 is ENHRY and CDR2 is SYGVKD. As regards this clone: Its antigen remains unidentified.

General study findings and limits: Those patients who began receiving nivolumab less than 1 year after ASCT had lower diversity, and they were excluded. Patients newly diagnosed and complete responders had comparable baseline diversity. Why the repertoires differ is still unclear, perhaps disease activity or prior therapy.

Patients all relapsed after autologous stem cell transplantation, and there was variation in brentuximab vedotin exposure. This sample comprised peripheral blood mononuclear cells (PBMCs), obtained at baseline. This chain links TRBV10-3 with TRBJ2-2, with 7 nucleotides matching TRBD1. The sequence was obtained from a human donor with classical Hodgkin lymphoma. The CDR3 here is CAIRVQGSGELFF. The CDR3 bases are TGTGCCATCAGGGTACAGGGGTCCGGGGAGCTGTTTTTT.